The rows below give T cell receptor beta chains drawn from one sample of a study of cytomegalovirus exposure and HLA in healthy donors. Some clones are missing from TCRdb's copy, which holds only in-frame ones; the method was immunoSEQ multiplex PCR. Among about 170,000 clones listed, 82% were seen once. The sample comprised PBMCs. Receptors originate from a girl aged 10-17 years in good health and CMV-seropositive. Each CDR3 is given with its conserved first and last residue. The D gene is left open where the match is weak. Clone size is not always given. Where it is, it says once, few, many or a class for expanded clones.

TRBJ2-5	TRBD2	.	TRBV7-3	TGTGCCAGCAGCTCTCGAGCGGGAATGGGAGAGACCCAGTACTTC	CASSSRAGMGETQYF
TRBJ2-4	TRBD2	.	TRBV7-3	TGTGCCAGCAGCTTAACGGGAGGGAACAGGCCCACCTCTCCTAAGGTCATTCAGTACTTC	CASSLTGGNRPTSPKVIQYF
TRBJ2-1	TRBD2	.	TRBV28	TGTGCCAGCAGCCTAACTAGCGGGAACTCCTACAATGAGCAGTTCTTC	CASSLTSGNSYNEQFF
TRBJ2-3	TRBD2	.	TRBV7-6	TGTGCCAGCAGCTTAGCGGGGGGGACAGATACGCAGTATTTT	CASSLAGGTDTQYF
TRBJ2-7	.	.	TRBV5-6	TGTGCCAGCAGCGGCATTGGGGTCGCGGGGTCTAGCAGGTACGAGCAGTACTTC	CASSGIGVAGSSRYEQYF
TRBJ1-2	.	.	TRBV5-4	TGTGCCAGCAGTACAGGGAACTATGGCTACACCTTC	CASSTGNYGYTF
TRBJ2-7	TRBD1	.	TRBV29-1	TGCAGCGTTGAAAGTACCGGGACAGGGCGCTACGAGCAGTACTTC	CSVESTGTGRYEQYF
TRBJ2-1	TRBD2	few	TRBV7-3	TGTGCCAGCAGCCCCGGGGGGAGCGATGAGCAGTTCTTC	CASSPGGSDEQFF
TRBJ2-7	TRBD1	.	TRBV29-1	TGCAGCGTATTACCCAACGGACAGGGCCGCACCTACGAGCAGTACTTC	CSVLPNGQGRTYEQYF
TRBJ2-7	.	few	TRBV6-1	TGTGCCAGCAGAAGGTCCGGGAGCTACGAGCAGTACTTC	CASRRSGSYEQYF
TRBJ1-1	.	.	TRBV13	TGTGCCAGCAGCTTAAATCTCGGGACTGAAGCTTTCTTT	CASSLNLGTEAFF
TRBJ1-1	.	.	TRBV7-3	TGTGCCAGCAGCGAACAGATTTACACTGAAGCTTTCTTT	CASSEQIYTEAFF
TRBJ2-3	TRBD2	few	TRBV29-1	TGCAGCGTTCCCCGGGGGCGGACTAGCGGGAGACTGGATACGCAGTATTTT	CSVPRGRTSGRLDTQYF
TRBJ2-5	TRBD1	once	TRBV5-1	TGCGCCAGCAGTCGGGGACAGGGTAGGCAAGAGACCCAGTACTTC	CASSRGQGRQETQYF
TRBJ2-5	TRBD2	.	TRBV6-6	TGTGCCAGCAGTTACCCGGCTAGCGGGGGCCAAGAGACCCAGTACTTC	CASSYPASGGQETQYF
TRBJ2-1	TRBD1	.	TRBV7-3	TGTGCCAGCAGACCCGGGACAGGGGCTCGTGAGCAGTTCTTC	CASRPGTGAREQFF
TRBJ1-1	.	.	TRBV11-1	TGTGCCAGCAGCTACTCCAGATGGGGAGAGATGAACACTGAAGCTTTCTTT	CASSYSRWGEMNTEAFF
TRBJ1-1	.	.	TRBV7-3	TGTGCCAGCAGCTTAACGGGGGCCAACACTGAAGCTTTCTTT	CASSLTGANTEAFF
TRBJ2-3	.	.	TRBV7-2	TGTGCCAGCAGCTTCCACAGTTCTAGCACAGATACGCAGTATTTT	CASSFHSSSTDTQYF
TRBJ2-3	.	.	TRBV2	TGTGCCAGCAGTGAAGTCAGAAGCACAGATACGCAGTATTTT	CASSEVRSTDTQYF